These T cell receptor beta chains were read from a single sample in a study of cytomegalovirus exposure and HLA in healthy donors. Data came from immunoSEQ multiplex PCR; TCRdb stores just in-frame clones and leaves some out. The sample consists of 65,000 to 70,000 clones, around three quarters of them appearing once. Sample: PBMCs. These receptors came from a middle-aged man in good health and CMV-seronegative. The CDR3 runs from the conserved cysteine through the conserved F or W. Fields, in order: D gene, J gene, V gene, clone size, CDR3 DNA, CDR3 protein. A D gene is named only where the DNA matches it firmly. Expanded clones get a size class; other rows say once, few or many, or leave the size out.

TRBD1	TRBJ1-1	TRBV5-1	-	TGCGCCAGCAGCGGCCGGACAGGGAGCACTGAAGCTTTCTTT	CASSGRTGSTEAFF
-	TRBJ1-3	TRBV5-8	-	TGTGCCAGCAGCTTAAGGGAGCCTTCATTT	CASSLREPSF
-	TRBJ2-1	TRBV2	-	TGTGCCAGCGCGGGGAGCTCCTACAATGAGCAGTTCTTC	CASAGSSYNEQFF
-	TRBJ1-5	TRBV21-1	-	TGTGCCAGCAGCAAAGGGGGCTGGGTGGAACAGCCCCAGCATTTT	CASSKGGWVEQPQHF
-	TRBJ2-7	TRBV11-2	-	TGTGCCAGCAGCTTAGTCGTATACTCGAGCTCCTACGAGCAGTACTTC	CASSLVVYSSSYEQYF
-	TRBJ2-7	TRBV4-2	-	TGTGCCAGCAGCCAAGATTCGGGGGAGATCTCCTACGAGCAGTACTTC	CASSQDSGEISYEQYF
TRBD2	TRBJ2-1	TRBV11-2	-	TGTGCCAGCAGCTTATACCTGGGAGGGGAGCCTGACAATGAGCAGTTCTTC	CASSLYLGGEPDNEQFF
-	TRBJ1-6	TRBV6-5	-	TGTGCCAGCACCGTAGGGGGTAGGGGTTCACCCCTCCACTTT	CASTVGGRGSPLHF
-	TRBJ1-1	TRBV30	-	TGTGCCTGGAGTCCTTTGATGGTTAGCACTGAAGCTTTCTTT	CAWSPLMVSTEAFF
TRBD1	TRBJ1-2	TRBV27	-	TGTGCCAGCAGTCATGCGGGACAGCTTAACTATGGCTACACCTTC	CASSHAGQLNYGYTF
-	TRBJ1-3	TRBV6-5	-	TGTGCCAGCAGGCGATCACCCACTGGAAACACCATATATTTT	CASRRSPTGNTIYF
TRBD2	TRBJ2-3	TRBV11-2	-	TGTGCCAGCAGCTTAGATAGGCGGGAGGGCGGCGCGCAGTATTTT	CASSLDRREGGAQYF
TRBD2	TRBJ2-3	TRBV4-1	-	TGCGCCAGCAGCCTAAGGGCGGGAGACGCAGATACGCAGTATTTT	CASSLRAGDADTQYF
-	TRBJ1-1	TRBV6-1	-	TGTGCCAGCAGTGAAGGACACCCCGTTAGTGTAGCTTTCTTT	CASSEGHPVSVAFF
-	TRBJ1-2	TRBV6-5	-	TGTGCCAGCAGACCTACAGTTACCGCCCCATTTGGCTACACCTTC	CASRPTVTAPFGYTF
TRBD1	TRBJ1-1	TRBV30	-	TGTGCCTGGAGTGGGGGGGGACAGGGCCGTGAAGCTTTCTTT	CAWSGGGQGREAFF
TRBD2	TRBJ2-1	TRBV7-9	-	TGTGCCAGCAGCTTAGCAAGGGATAGCGGGATAAGGATTAATGAGCAGTTCTTC	CASSLARDSGIRINEQFF
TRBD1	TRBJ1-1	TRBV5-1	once	TGCGCCAGCAGCCAACAGGGGACAAACACTGAAGCTTTCTTT	CASSQQGTNTEAFF
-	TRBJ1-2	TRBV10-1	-	TGCGCCAGCAGTGACTCGGGGGATGGCTACACCTTC	CASSDSGDGYTF
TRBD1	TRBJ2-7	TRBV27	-	TGTGCCAGCAGTTTAAATCGGGACAGGGGATACGAGCAGTACTTC	CASSLNRDRGYEQYF
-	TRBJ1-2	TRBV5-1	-	TGCGCCAGCAGCTTGGGGGCCGGCAGGGCGCCTGGCTACACCTTC	CASSLGAGRAPGYTF
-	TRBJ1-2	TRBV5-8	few	TGTGCCAGCAGCTTGGACGTCGGGGGGAACTATGGCTACACCTTC	CASSLDVGGNYGYTF
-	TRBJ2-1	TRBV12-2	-	TGTGCAAGTCGCTTACCCAAATGGGGACTAGCGGGAGGTTCGTACAATGAGCAGTTCTTC	CASRLPKWGLAGGSYNEQFF
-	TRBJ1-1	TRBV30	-	TGTGCCTGGAGTGTACGAGTCGGAGCTTTCTTT	CAWSVRVGAFF
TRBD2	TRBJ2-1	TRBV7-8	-	TGTGCCAGCAGCTTAGTGTCGGCGGGAGTGATTAATGAGCAGTTCTTC	CASSLVSAGVINEQFF
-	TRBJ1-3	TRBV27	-	TGTGCCAGCAGCGCGGATGGAAACACCATATATTTT	CASSADGNTIYF
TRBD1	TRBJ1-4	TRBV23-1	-	TGCGCCAGCAGTCCCTCGGGACAGGGTTTTATTGGGGAAAAACTGTTTTTT	CASSPSGQGFIGEKLFF
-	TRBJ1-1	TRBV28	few	TGTGCCAGCAGGGGGGACTGGGAGATGAACACTGAAGCTTTCTTT	CASRGDWEMNTEAFF
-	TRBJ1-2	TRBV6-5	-	TGTGCCAGCAGGACACCGCGAAACTATGGCTACACCTTC	CASRTPRNYGYTF
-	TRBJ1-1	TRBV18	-	TGTGCCAGCTCACCAACAAGGAACACTGAAGCTTTCTTT	CASSPTRNTEAFF
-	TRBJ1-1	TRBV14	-	TGTGCCAGCAGCCGCCGGGGTGAAGCTTTCTTT	CASSRRGEAFF
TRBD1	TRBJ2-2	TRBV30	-	TGTGCCTGGAGGTGGGGACAGGCGAACACCGGGGAGCTGTTTTTT	CAWRWGQANTGELFF
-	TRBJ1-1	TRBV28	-	TGTGCCAGCAGTTTGACCGCCGGGGGGAACACTGAAGCTTTCTTT	CASSLTAGGNTEAFF
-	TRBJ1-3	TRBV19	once	TGTGCCAGTAAGGGAGGGTCAGGAAACACCATATATTTT	CASKGGSGNTIYF
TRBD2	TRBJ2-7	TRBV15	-	TGTGCCACCAGCAGAGATTCTGGGACTAGCGCCTACGAGCAGTACTTC	CATSRDSGTSAYEQYF
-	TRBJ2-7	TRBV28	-	TGTGCCAGCAGCCCCGAAGGACTAGGGGGGAGGGAGCAGTACTTC	CASSPEGLGGREQYF
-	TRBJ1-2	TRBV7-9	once	TGTGCCAGCAGCCCCTTCGTAAACTATGGCTACACCTTC	CASSPFVNYGYTF
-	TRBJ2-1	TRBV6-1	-	TGTGCCAGCATTCGGCAGGGGCCTGCCTACAATGAGCAGTTCTTC	CASIRQGPAYNEQFF
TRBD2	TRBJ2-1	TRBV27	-	TGTGCCAGCACCTTTTCCGTTACTAGCGGGAGGGGGCCACATGAGCAGTTCTTC	CASTFSVTSGRGPHEQFF
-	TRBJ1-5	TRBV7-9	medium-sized	TGTGCCAGCAGCTTAGACAACAGCCGACAGCCCCAGCATTTT	CASSLDNSRQPQHF
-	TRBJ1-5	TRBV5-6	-	TGTGCCAGCAGCCCGGGACTGGGAAATCAGCCCCAGCATTTT	CASSPGLGNQPQHF
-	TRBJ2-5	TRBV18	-	TGTGCCAGCTCACCCCAACTTAGCGGCCAAGAGACCCAGTACTTC	CASSPQLSGQETQYF
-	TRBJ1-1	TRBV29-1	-	TGCAGCTTTGGACTTCTTACTGAAGCTTTCTTT	CSFGLLTEAFF
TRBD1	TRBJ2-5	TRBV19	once	TGTGCCAGTAGTCCCCAGACAGGGAGTTTGGAGACCCAGTACTTC	CASSPQTGSLETQYF
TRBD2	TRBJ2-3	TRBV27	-	TGTGCCAGCAGTCCCGGACTAGCGGGGCGTTCTAGCACAGATACGCAGTATTTT	CASSPGLAGRSSTDTQYF
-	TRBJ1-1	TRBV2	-	TGTGCCAGCAGTGAAGACAGGCCCATTCCTGAAGCTTTCTTT	CASSEDRPIPEAFF
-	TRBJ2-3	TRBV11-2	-	TGTGCCAGCAACAAACAGGGACCCACAGATACGCAGTATTTT	CASNKQGPTDTQYF
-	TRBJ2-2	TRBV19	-	TGTGCCAGTAGTATAGGGCTCGGGGAGCTGTTTTTT	CASSIGLGELFF
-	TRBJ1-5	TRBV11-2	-	TGTGCCAGCAGCTTAGTAGACAGCCAGAATAGCAATCAGCCCCAGCATTTT	CASSLVDSQNSNQPQHF
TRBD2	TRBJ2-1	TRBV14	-	TGTGCCAGCAGCCGAGGCGGGGGGGGAAACAATGAGCAGTTCTTC	CASSRGGGGNNEQFF
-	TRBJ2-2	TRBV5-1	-	TGCGCCAGCAGCTTGGCCGGTGGGGGCGCCGGGGAGCTGTTTTTT	CASSLAGGGAGELFF
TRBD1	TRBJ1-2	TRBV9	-	TGTGCCAGCAGCCCCAGGACAGGGACTACATATAACTATGGCTACACCTTC	CASSPRTGTTYNYGYTF
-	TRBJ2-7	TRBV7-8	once	TGTGCCAGCAGCTTAACACAGGCAAACGAGCAGTACTTC	CASSLTQANEQYF
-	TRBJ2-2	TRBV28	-	TGTGCCAGCACCATCAGTCGTACGGGGTTCGGGCTGTTTTTT	CASTISRTGFGLFF
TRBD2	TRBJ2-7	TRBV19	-	TGTGCCAGTAGTCCTAGCGGGTACGAGCAGTACTTC	CASSPSGYEQYF
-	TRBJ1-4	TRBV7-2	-	TGTGCCAGCAGCTTCCGACAGTACACTGCAACTAATGAAAAACTGTTTTTT	CASSFRQYTATNEKLFF
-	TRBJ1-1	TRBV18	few	TGTGCCAGCTCACCAGACATGGGGGGATCGGGGACTGAAGCTTTCTTT	CASSPDMGGSGTEAFF
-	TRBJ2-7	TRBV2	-	TGTGCCAGCCTGCGACAACCTTACGAGCAGTACTTC	CASLRQPYEQYF
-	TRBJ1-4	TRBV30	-	TGTGCCTGGAGCCCTAGCGGAAAACTGTTTTTT	CAWSPSGKLFF